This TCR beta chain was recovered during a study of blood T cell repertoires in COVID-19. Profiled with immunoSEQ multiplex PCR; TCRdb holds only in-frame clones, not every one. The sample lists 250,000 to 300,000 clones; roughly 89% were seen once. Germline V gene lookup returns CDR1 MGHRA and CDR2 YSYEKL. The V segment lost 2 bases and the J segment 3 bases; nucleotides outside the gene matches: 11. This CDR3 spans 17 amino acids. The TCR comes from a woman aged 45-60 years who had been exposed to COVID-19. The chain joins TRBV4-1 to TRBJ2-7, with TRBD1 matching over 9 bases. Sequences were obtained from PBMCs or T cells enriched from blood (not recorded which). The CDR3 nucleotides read TGCGCCAGCAGCCAAATCGGCCGGGACAGGGCAAACTACGAGCAGTACTTC. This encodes CASSQIGRDRANYEQYF.